This TCR beta chain was obtained from a study of shared clonotypes between healthy human individuals (dated by TCRdb to about 2020). As for the study more broadly: Three men and two women, aged 18 to 49 years, made up the cohort. Per donor, three plates each were used for CD4 naive and CD4 memory, two for CD8 naive, and one for CD8 memory. To estimate repertoire size and how much clonotypes are shared between individuals, the study performed deep sequencing of blood TCR repertoires from about 5 healthy adults. To increase sequencing depth and limit assay-specific biases, TCR repertoire library preparation and sequencing were carried out by different laboratories using diverse techniques. Per donor, leukapheresis produced somewhere between about 0.85 and 8.9 billion PBMCs. Study-wide conclusions, independent of this receptor: When a few donors were compared, the shared fraction of clonotypes was 5% to 6.5% for naive CD4, around 3.6% for naive CD8, about 2.4% for memory CD4, and approximately 0.4% for memory CD8. Naive subsets generally had larger estimated clonotype richness than memory subsets. Pairwise subsampling led to the expectation that sequencing depth would affect the degree of clonotype sharing among donors. Incomplete sequencing was indicated by rarefaction of sorted-subset datasets, despite the large sequencing depth. Sampling was restricted to blood, and TCR repertoires in tissues likely differ from the TCR repertoires found in blood. Because the study included only a small number of donors, the genetic and exposure-history diversity represented was limited. Higher generation probabilities were observed for clonotypes shared by all four sorted-subset donors than for non-shared clonotypes.

The donors were healthy, HIV-negative adults who had no recently reported acute infections or vaccinations. Only Caucasian adults living in Nashville, Tennessee, USA were represented among the donors. CD4+ T cells were enriched through magnetic negative selection, after which naive cells were positively selected on CD45RA and the remaining negative fraction served as the memory subset. Blood was collected by leukapheresis, and PBMCs were isolated by Ficoll-Histopaque density gradient centrifugation and then cryopreserved in liquid nitrogen vapor phase. Analytical flow cytometry was used to check the purity and quantity of every magnetically sorted T cell population. From each sorted fraction, genomic DNA was isolated and quantified by UV absorbance on a Nanodrop 2000c. Its CDR3 holds 15 amino acids, cysteine through phenylalanine. Left in the record is the CDR3 DNA by itself, 45 bases read in frame from the first base. The germline V gene encodes CDR1 MGHRA and CDR2 YSYEKL. Deletion took 2 bases off V and 5 bases off J, with a span of 13 bases between the germline ends.

Using the deep immunoSEQ assay, multiplex PCR amplified TCR CDR3 regions from genomic DNA. Genomic DNA extracted from each cell subset was distributed evenly over all wells of several immunoSEQ 96-well plates, and each plate served as one replicate. For sorted subsets, each replicate PCR was loaded with approximately 190 ng genomic DNA, equivalent to some 31,000 T cell genomes. Purified libraries were quantified with a Qubit 3.0 fluorometer, sized on a Bioanalyzer 2100, and re-quantified with the KAPA Library Quantification kit. Each immunoSEQ 96-well plate was sequenced on its own single-read 150-cycle Illumina NextSeq 550 flow cell. Per the authors' processing: Because only junctional sequences without quality scores were contained in the immunoSEQ output, filtering matching that applied to full-length reads could not be performed. To assign V/J genes and CDR3, sequences were annotated using PyIR, a Python wrapper for IgBLAST v1.9, with IMGT germline references. Reads with weak V/J assignments (E-value above 1e-6), missing CDR3, stop codons, out-of-frame junctions, or ambiguous translated residues were removed. V3J clonotypes were defined by identical inferred V gene, J gene, and CDR3 amino acid sequence. Percentage overlap between repertoires was computed as shared unique clonotypes divided by the size of the smaller repertoire. Repertoire richness was assessed with RTK rarefaction, the Chao1 estimator, and Recon v2.1 estimates of unobserved clonotypes. OLGA was used to compute generation probabilities for all TCRbeta clonotypes that the gDNA method yielded from a few donors. The table comes from immuneACCESS by way of TCRdb, which keeps in-frame sequences with V and J called. Part of the clones is missing from these tables; in studies checked, under half for an unresolved V gene and the rest for unknown reasons. V and J calls and clone size are given by that table; D and trimming were obtained from the DNA. For this sample there are roughly 520,000 clones; about 96% appear just once. The ten largest clonotypes hold about 0.059% of the sample.

As for this clone: The target of this receptor is not known. No much larger clonotype is one base removed from it; base qualities were not supplied.

Sequencing used naive CD4+ T cells sorted from blood. The sample's cell subset or site label is to be understood as: CD45RA+ positively selected. This chain joins TRBV4-1 to TRBJ2-1; the D gene is perhaps TRBD2, from 5 matching bases. The origin of this receptor is a woman aged 25 to 45 in good health. This receptor carries the CDR3 CASSQFGLFNNEQFF. The DNA sequence follows: TGCGCCAGCAGCCAATTCGGACTCTTTAACAATGAGCAGTTCTTC.